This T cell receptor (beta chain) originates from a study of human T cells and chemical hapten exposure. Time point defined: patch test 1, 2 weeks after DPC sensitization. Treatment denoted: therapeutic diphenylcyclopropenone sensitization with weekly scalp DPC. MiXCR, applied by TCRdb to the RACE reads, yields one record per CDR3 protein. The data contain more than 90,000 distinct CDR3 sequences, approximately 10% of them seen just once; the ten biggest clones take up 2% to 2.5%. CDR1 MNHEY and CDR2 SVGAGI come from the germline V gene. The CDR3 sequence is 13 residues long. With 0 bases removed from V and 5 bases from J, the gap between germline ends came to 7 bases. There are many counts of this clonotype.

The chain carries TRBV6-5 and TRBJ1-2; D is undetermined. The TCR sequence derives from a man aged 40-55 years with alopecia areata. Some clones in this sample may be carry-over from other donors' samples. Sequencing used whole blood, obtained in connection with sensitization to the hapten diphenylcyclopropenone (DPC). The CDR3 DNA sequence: TGTGCCAGCAGTTACTCGAGCCTGTATGGCTACACCTTC. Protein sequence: CASSYSSLYGYTF.